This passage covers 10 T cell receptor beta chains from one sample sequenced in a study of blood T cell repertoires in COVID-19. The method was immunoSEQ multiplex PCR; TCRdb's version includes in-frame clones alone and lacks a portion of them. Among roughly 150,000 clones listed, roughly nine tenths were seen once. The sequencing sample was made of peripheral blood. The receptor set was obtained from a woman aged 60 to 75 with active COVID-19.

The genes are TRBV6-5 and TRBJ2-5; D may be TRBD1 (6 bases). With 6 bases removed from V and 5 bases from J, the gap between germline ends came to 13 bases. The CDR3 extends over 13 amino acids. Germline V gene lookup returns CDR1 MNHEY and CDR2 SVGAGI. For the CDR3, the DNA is TGTGCCAGCAGCAGGGGACGCATGGAGACCCAGTACTTC. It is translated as CASSRGRMETQYF.

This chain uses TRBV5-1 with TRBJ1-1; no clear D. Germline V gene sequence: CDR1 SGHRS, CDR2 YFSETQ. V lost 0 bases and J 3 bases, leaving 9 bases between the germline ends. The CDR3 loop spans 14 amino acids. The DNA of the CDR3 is TGCGCCAGCAGCTTGGATCAGTTATACACTGAAGCTTTCTTT. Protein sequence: CASSLDQLYTEAFF.

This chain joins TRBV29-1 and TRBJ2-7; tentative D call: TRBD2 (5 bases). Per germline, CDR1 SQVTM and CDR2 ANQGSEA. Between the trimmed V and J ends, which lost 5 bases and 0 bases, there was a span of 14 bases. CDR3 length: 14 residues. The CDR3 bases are TGCAGCGTTTTAAGCGGATCTCCCTCCTACGAGCAGTACTTC. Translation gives CSVLSGSPSYEQYF.

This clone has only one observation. The CDR3 here is CATSGLLAGVSANTGELFF. CDR3 nucleotides: TGTGCCACCAGTGGTCTACTAGCGGGAGTCTCCGCGAACACCGGGGAGCTGTTTTTT. The J gene is TRBJ2-2, the V gene TRBV24-1; 11 nucleotides match TRBD2. The CDR3 loop spans 19 amino acids. The trim removed 5 bases at V and 0 bases at J, leaving 10 bases unmatched. CDR1 is KGHDR, CDR2 SFDVKD, per germline.

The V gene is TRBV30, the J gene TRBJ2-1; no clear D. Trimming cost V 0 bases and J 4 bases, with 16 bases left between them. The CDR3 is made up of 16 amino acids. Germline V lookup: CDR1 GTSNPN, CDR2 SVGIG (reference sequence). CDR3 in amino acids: CAWSVPERIYYNEQFF. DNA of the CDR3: TGTGCCTGGAGTGTACCCGAGCGAATCTATTACAATGAGCAGTTCTTC.

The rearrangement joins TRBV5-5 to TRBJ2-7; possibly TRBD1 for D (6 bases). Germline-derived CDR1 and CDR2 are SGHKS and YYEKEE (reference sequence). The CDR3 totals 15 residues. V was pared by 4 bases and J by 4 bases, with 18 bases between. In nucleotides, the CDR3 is TGTGCCAGCAGCCAAGCTACAGGGCAGGGGTACGAGCAGTACTTC. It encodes CASSQATGQGYEQYF.

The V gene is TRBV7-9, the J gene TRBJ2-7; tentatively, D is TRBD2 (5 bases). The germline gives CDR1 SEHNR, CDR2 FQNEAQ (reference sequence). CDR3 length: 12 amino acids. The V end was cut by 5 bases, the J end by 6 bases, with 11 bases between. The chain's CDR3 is CASSQDFSEQYF. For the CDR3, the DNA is TGTGCCAGCAGCCAGGACTTTTCCGAGCAGTACTTC.

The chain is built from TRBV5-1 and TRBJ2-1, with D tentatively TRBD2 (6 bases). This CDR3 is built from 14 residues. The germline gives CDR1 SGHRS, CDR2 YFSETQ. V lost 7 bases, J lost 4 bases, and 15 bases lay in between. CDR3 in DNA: TGCGCCAGCTGGGGGACGGGGGTATACAATGAGCAGTTCTTC. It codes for CASWGTGVYNEQFF. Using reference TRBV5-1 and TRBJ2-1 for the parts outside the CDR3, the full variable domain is KAGVTQTPRYLIKTRGQQVTLSCSPISGHRSVSWYQQTPGQGLQFLFEYFSETQRNKGNFPGRFSGRQFSNSRSEMNVSTLELGDSALYLCASWGTGVYNEQFFGPGTRLTVL.

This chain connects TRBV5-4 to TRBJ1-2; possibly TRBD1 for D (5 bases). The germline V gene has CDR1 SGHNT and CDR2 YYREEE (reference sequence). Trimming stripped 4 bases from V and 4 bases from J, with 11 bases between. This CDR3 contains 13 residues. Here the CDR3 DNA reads TGTGCCAGCAGCCGGTCGGGGGGCTATGGCTACACCTTC. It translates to CASSRSGGYGYTF.

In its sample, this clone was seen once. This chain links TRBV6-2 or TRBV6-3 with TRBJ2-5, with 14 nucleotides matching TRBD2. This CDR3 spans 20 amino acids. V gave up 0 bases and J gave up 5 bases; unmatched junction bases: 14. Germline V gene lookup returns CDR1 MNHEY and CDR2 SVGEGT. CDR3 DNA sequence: TGTGCCAGCAGTTACTCGAGATCCCGGACTAGCGGGAGGTTGGACGAGACCCAGTACTTC. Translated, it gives CASSYSRSRTSGRLDETQYF.